This T cell receptor beta chain was documented in a study of blood T cell repertoires in COVID-19 (TCRdb year 2020). Turning to the overall study: Samples covering the acute and convalescent phases of COVID-19 were provided by collaborators in the United States, Italy and Spain. The material from the prospective study consisted of cDNA or gDNA derived from T cells, B-cell-depleted T cells, or PBMCs. Subjects who had been exposed to COVID-19, were actively infected with it, or had recovered from it provided the deeply sampled blood TCRbeta repertoires that made up the dataset. The repertoires were made available in a free public database intended to serve as a resource for research on the immune response to SARS-CoV-2. The samples were drawn from the first 160 participants of the ongoing ImmuneRACE study and from some 1,300 subjects provided by 6 global collaborators. Nearly every sample came with metadata listing a de-identified subject ID, COVID-19 status, age in years and sex. Where HLA class I and class II types were available, the types were taken from metadata supplied by the sample provider, not from assay-based typing.

Whole blood was collected in K2EDTA tubes by collaborating institutions according to the institutions' own protocols. Collaborator samples were shipped for TCRbeta analysis as frozen whole blood, isolated PBMCs, or DNA extracted from either sample type. The CDR3 spans 20 residues, from the cysteine through the phenylalanine. The retained sequence is limited to the CDR3, 60 bases, with the frame set at the first base. Cut back by 1 base and 4 bases, the V and J ends lie 27 bases apart. CDR1 is given as KGHDR and CDR2 as SFDVKD, both from the germline V gene. As to this clone: Its antigen remains undetermined. No base qualities exist here, and no much larger clone lies one base off it.

Study-wide findings and limitations: The quantity of clinical and demographic metadata differed by source and by participant and was supplied without curation.

TCRbeta CDR3 regions were amplified from genomic DNA using the immunoSEQ Assay, a bias-controlled multiplex PCR. Per the authors' processing: The number of nucleated cells in each sample was estimated by amplification of reference gene primers within the assay. Sequence reads were collapsed and filtered to measure the absolute abundance of every unique TCRbeta CDR3 rearrangement. For each sample, productive Simpson clonality was calculated as the square root of Simpson's diversity index over productive rearrangements. TCRdb provides this immuneACCESS table in a form limited to in-frame rearrangements. Some clones are lacking; in checked studies, under half of them reflect an unresolved V gene, and why the rest are absent is not known. That table furnishes V, J and clone size, whereas the DNA furnished D and trimming. This sample comprises some 15,000 clones, 87% of them detected only once. The ten largest clones represent roughly 49% of the sample.

Sample: peripheral blood. Recombination connected TRBV24-1 to TRBJ1-2; matching of 6 bases hints at TRBD1 as the D gene. The sequence was collected from a human donor in a cohort sampled during active COVID-19. The CDR3 region: CATSDFILVARGAVGYGYTF. The DNA reads as follows: TGTGCCACCAGTGATTTCATCTTGGTGGCCAGGGGTGCTGTTGGCTATGGCTACACCTTC.